This T cell receptor (beta chain) was profiled in a study of CD8+CD57+ T cells in acquired aplastic anemia. Study summary: Around 11 million reads were obtained on average for healthy donor CD4+ cells.

This clonotype was observed many times. The target antigen is unknown. Trimming took off 0 bases at V and 10 bases at J, with 7 bases between the two ends. The germline gives CDR1 SGHTA, CDR2 FQGNSA. There are 12 residues in the CDR3. The TCR beta profiling, which covered VDJ combination and CDR3 sequence, was carried out using genomic DNA as the template. MiXCR, run by TCRdb on the reads, gives a single entry per CDR3 protein. Counted here are 400,000 to 500,000 distinct CDR3 sequences, around 72% occurring once; the ten biggest clones make up under 4.5%. General study points: Sharing between patients and controls was observed for 25 to 30 CD8+ CDR3 sequences.

This TCR was recovered from a human donor in good health, serving as a control. The genes are TRBV7-2 and TRBJ2-1; D is unclear. Input material: sorted CD4+, CD8+, or CD8+CD57+ T cells (not recorded which) from PBMCs. The CDR3 loop is CASSLASKEQFF. The CDR3, as DNA: TGTGCCAGCAGCTTAGCTTCCAAGGAGCAGTTCTTC.